This TCR beta chain was retrieved from a study of cytomegalovirus exposure and HLA in healthy donors. The germline gives CDR1 SNHLY, CDR2 FYNNEI. Trimming removed 7 bases at V and 3 bases at J, with 9 bases between. CDR3 length: 12 amino acids. Using immunoSEQ multiplex PCR, the repertoire was profiled, and TCRdb retains in-frame clones only, with some absent. The sample has about 180,000 clones, more than 75% seen once. V and J are TRBV2 and TRBJ1-1; maybe TRBD1 (6 bases). Sequencing was performed on PBMCs. This TCR came from a young man in good health and CMV-seropositive. The DNA of the CDR3 is TGTGCCAGCAAGGACAGTTACACTGAAGCTTTCTTT. This gives the protein CASKDSYTEAFF.